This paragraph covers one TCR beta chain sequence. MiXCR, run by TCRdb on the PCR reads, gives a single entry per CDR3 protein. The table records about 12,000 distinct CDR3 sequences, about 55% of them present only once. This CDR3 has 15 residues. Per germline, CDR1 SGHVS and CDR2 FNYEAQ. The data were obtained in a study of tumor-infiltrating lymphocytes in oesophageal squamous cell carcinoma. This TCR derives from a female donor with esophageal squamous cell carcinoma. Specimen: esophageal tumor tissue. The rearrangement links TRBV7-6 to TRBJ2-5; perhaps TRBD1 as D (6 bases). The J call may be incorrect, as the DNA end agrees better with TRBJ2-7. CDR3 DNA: TGTGCCAGCAGCCCCACCAGGGACAAGGTCGACGAGCAGTACTTC. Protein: CASSPTRDKVDEQYF.